Listed below are T cell receptor beta chains from one sample, sequenced in a study of blood T cell repertoires in COVID-19. Profiling relied on immunoSEQ multiplex PCR, and the TCRdb table lists in-frame clones only, not all of them. This sample has roughly 60,000 clones; 81% occur once, and the top ten carry about 15%. The sequenced sample consisted of peripheral blood. Receptors originate from an elderly man with acute or convalescent COVID-19. CDR3s leave out the opening cysteine and the closing phenylalanine or tryptophan. The order of the fields is J gene, V gene, CDR3 protein.

J gene: TRBJ2-3; V gene: TRBV5-1; CDR3 protein: ASSQQGLADTQY
J gene: TRBJ1-2; V gene: TRBV7-8; CDR3 protein: ASSTQGIDWGYT
J gene: TRBJ2-1; V gene: TRBV5-4; CDR3 protein: ASSPGTSGGNEQF
J gene: TRBJ2-6; V gene: TRBV9; CDR3 protein: ASSVERGLYSGANVLT
J gene: TRBJ1-5; V gene: TRBV15; CDR3 protein: ATSRATGPNQPQH
J gene: TRBJ2-2; V gene: TRBV6-5; CDR3 protein: ASSLQGSNTGELF
J gene: TRBJ1-2; V gene: TRBV11-1; CDR3 protein: ASSLPTGDGYT
J gene: TRBJ1-4; V gene: TRBV3-1/TRBV3-2; CDR3 protein: ASSFRTVYNEKLF
J gene: TRBJ1-1; V gene: TRBV10-2; CDR3 protein: ASRYSSPNTEAF
J gene: TRBJ2-4; V gene: TRBV15; CDR3 protein: ATSPQRGLAKNIQY
J gene: TRBJ2-7; V gene: TRBV18; CDR3 protein: ASSPRTGSSYEQY
J gene: TRBJ2-2; V gene: TRBV24-1; CDR3 protein: ATSGSGSTGELF
J gene: TRBJ2-4; V gene: TRBV6-1; CDR3 protein: ASSDHLGSKNIQY
J gene: TRBJ2-5; V gene: TRBV5-1; CDR3 protein: ASSAGQGRETQY
J gene: TRBJ1-2; V gene: TRBV6-5; CDR3 protein: ASRRGQLANYGYT
J gene: TRBJ2-7; V gene: TRBV7-9; CDR3 protein: ASTKNDRRTPTGQY
J gene: TRBJ1-6; V gene: TRBV3-1/TRBV3-2; CDR3 protein: ASSQDREDRGRRVYNSPLH
J gene: TRBJ2-1; V gene: TRBV19; CDR3 protein: ASARGGTTYNEQF
J gene: TRBJ1-1; V gene: TRBV6-6; CDR3 protein: ASADRGNTEAF
J gene: TRBJ2-3; V gene: TRBV5-1; CDR3 protein: ASSRTGGGTDTQY
J gene: TRBJ2-7; V gene: TRBV7-2; CDR3 protein: ASSLGLAGAYEQY
J gene: TRBJ2-1; V gene: TRBV2; CDR3 protein: ASTRLAGANEQF
J gene: TRBJ1-2; V gene: TRBV19; CDR3 protein: ASSSAGQGIHGYT
J gene: TRBJ1-1; V gene: TRBV6-5; CDR3 protein: ASSYMGTGEAF
J gene: TRBJ2-3; V gene: TRBV14; CDR3 protein: ASSQDVRLAGTDTQY
J gene: TRBJ1-2; V gene: TRBV14; CDR3 protein: ASSRINYGYT
J gene: TRBJ1-2; V gene: TRBV5-3; CDR3 protein: ARSPRGEDGYT
J gene: TRBJ2-3; V gene: TRBV18; CDR3 protein: ASSPGGPPDTQY
J gene: TRBJ1-1; V gene: TRBV19; CDR3 protein: ASSIPAGLRNTEAF
J gene: TRBJ1-1; V gene: TRBV5-1; CDR3 protein: ASSLGSGGLNTEAF
J gene: TRBJ1-6; V gene: TRBV10-2; CDR3 protein: ASSESRIGEVH
J gene: TRBJ1-1; V gene: TRBV11-3; CDR3 protein: ATRRGGVSTEAF
J gene: TRBJ1-4; V gene: TRBV4-2; CDR3 protein: ASSQVSGDSDEKLF
J gene: TRBJ1-6; V gene: TRBV9; CDR3 protein: ASSVGAGSPLH
J gene: TRBJ1-2; V gene: TRBV3-1/TRBV3-2; CDR3 protein: ASSQGADYGYT
J gene: TRBJ2-4; V gene: TRBV11-2; CDR3 protein: ASSPIGIGNIQY
J gene: TRBJ2-7; V gene: TRBV13; CDR3 protein: ASSFGRAYEQY
J gene: TRBJ1-2; V gene: TRBV10-3; CDR3 protein: AISESAGDYGYT
J gene: TRBJ1-1; V gene: TRBV18; CDR3 protein: ASSPPAGLTEAF
J gene: TRBJ1-6; V gene: TRBV5-4; CDR3 protein: ASSLAGTGSNSPLH